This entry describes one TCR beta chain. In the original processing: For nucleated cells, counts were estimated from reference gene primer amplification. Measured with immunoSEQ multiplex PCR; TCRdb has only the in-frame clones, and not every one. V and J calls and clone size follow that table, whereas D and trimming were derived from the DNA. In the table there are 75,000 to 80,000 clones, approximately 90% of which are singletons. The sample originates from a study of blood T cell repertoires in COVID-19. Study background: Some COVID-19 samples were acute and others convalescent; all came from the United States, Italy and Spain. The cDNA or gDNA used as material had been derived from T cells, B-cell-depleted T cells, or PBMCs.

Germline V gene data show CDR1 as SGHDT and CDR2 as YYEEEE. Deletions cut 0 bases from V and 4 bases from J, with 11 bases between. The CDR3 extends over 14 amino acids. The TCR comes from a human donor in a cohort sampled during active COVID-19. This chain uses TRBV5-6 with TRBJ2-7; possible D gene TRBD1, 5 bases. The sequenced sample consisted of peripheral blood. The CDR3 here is CASSLGAGIYEQYF. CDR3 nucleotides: TGTGCCAGCAGCTTGGGGGCAGGGATTTACGAGCAGTACTTC.